This T cell receptor (beta chain) originates from a study of spatial heterogeneity in lung cancer. Turning to the study itself: Follow-up PBMC specimens underwent sequencing when available; their median timing was approximately 26 months after resection.

This clonotype was recorded a few times. Noted time point: blood at routine non-recurrence follow-up after resection. The input material, whole RNA from tumor, nontumor lung or frozen PBMC, was sequenced unsorted. Trimming at V came to 3 bases and at J to 3 bases, leaving 8 bases not matched to a gene. The CDR3 has 16 residues. The germline CDR1 and CDR2 sequences are LNHDA and SQIVND (reference sequence). TCRdb reanalysed the 5' RACE reads using MiXCR and keeps one entry per CDR3 protein. The data show tens of thousands of distinct CDR3 sequences, with approximately 19% seen just once and 21% held by the top ten.

The chain joins TRBV19 to TRBJ2-3, with 8 bases aligning to TRBD1. The specimen was PBMCs, collected at follow-up. This receptor was identified in a male donor with early-stage non-small cell lung cancer. CDR3 sequence (DNA): TGTGCCAGTAGTATGAGGGCCAGGGGGCTGACAGATACGCAGTATTTT. Amino acid sequence: CASSMRARGLTDTQYF. The full variable domain, in which reference TRBV19 and TRBJ2-3 provide the parts outside the CDR3, is DGGITQSPKYLFRKEGQNVTLSCEQNLNHDAMYWYRQDPGQGLRLIYYSQIVNDFQKGDIAEGYSVSREKKESFPLTVTSAQKNPTAFYLCASSMRARGLTDTQYFGPGTRLTVL.